This T cell receptor beta chain originates from a study of control samples from healthy donors and cancer patients. The table came from immunoSEQ multiplex PCR; TCRdb's copy has only in-frame clones and leaves some out. This sample carries 45,000 to 60,000 clones, 87% of them seen once, and the ten largest clones take 11% to 15%. Looked up from germline, CDR1 is SGHAT and CDR2 is FQNNGV. Trimming took 5 bases from V and 9 from J, leaving 12 bases between them. This CDR3 has 12 residues. Source material: PBMCs. This chain connects TRBV11-2 to TRBJ2-3, with D possibly matching TRBD1 (6 bases). The TCR comes from a man in his sixties with head and neck cancer. The chain's CDR3 is CASSPTGTTQYF. The CDR3 nucleotides are TGTGCCAGCAGCCCCACAGGGACCACGCAGTATTTT.